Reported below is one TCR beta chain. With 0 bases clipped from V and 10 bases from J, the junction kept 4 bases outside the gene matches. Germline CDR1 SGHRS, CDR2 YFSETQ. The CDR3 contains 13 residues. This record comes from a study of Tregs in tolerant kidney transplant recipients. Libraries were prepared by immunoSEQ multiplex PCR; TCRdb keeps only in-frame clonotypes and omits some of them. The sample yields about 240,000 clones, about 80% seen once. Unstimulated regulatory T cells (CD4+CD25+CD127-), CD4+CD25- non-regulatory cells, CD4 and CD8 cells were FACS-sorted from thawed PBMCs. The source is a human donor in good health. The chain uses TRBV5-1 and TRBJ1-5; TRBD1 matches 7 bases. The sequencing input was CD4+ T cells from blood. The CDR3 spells CASSLEGAGPQHF. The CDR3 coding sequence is TGCGCCAGCAGCTTGGAGGGGGCGGGCCCCCAGCATTTT.